Listed here are 12 T cell receptor beta chains from one sample, sequenced in a study of blood T cells in healthy people across ages. The authors ran a second PCR of about 7 to 11 cycles using a sample-barcoded 5' primer and a J-beta primer mix. TCRdb fed the 5' RACE reads into MiXCR, producing one record per CDR3 protein. The sample has fewer than 700,000 distinct CDR3 sequences; roughly 43% are singletons. The sequenced material came from blood. The receptors come from a man of 80 years or more in good health.

The chain combines TRBV25-1 with TRBJ2-5; D possibly uses TRBD1 or TRBD2 (6 bases each). V lost 5 bases to trimming and J lost 3 bases, with 16 bases between them. The CDR3 is made up of 15 amino acids. Germline CDR1 MGHDK, CDR2 SYGVNS. The CDR3 protein is CASSTRGRGKETQYF. The DNA of the CDR3 is TGTGCCAGCAGTACGCGGGGCAGGGGCAAAGAGACCCAGTACTTC. Complete variable domain (other parts from reference TRBV25-1 and TRBJ2-5): EADIYQTPRYLVIGTGKKITLECSQTMGHDKMYWYQQDPGMELHLIHYSYGVNSTEKGDLSSESTVSRIRTEHFPLTLESARPSHTSQYLCASSTRGRGKETQYFGPGTRLLVL.

The rearrangement links TRBV20-1 to TRBJ1-5; 7 nucleotides align to TRBD1. CDR3 length equals 16 residues. The germline CDR1 and CDR2 sequences are DFQATT and SNEGSKA (reference sequence). J gave up 0 bases and V 5 bases, and 10 bases lay outside the gene matches. For the CDR3, the DNA is TGCAGTGCTCCAACTTTAACAGGGGTTAGCAATCAGCCCCAGCATTTT. Protein: CSAPTLTGVSNQPQHF.

J is TRBJ2-1 and V is TRBV6-2 or TRBV6-3; 7 bases line up with TRBD1. V shed 7 bases, J shed 5 bases, and the junction held 11 bases outside the gene matches. The germline V gene has CDR1 MNHEY and CDR2 SVGEGT. This CDR3 has 15 residues. The CDR3 sequence is CASTMRGLTNNEQFF. In DNA form, the CDR3 reads TGTGCCAGCACTATGAGGGGGCTTACTAACAATGAGCAGTTCTTC.

As to this clonotype: A much larger clonotype is one base distant, so this may be a read error. The rearrangement joins TRBV11-1 to TRBJ2-3, with 8 bases that match TRBD1. V gave up 4 bases and J gave up 1 base; unmatched junction bases: 7. Germline values: CDR1 SGHAT, CDR2 FQDESV (reference sequence). This CDR3 contains 16 residues. In DNA, the CDR3 is TGTGCCAGCAGCTCAGGACAGGGAGGCGGCACAGATACGCAGTATTTT. Amino acids: CASSSGQGGGTDTQYF.

Notes on this clonotype: A much more abundant neighbour one base away suggests this may be a read error. The V call is TRBV7-2, the J call TRBJ2-1; the D gene is possibly TRBD1 (5 bases). Germline-derived CDR1 and CDR2 are SGHTA and FQGNSA. The CDR3 length is 14 residues. Trimming pared 5 bases from V and 10 bases from J, leaving 18 bases between. CDR3 sequence (DNA): TGTGCCAGCAGCGGCCAGGGCAGGGTCCACGAGCAGTTCTTC. Protein sequence: CASSGQGRVHEQFF. Combining the CDR3 with reference TRBV7-2 and TRBJ2-1 gives the whole variable domain GAGVSQSPSNKVTEKGKDVELRCDPISGHTALYWYRQSLGQGLEFLIYFQGNSAPDKSGLPSDRFSAERTGGSVSTLTIQRTQQEDSAVYLCASSGQGRVHEQFFGPGTRLTVL.

This clonotype was picked up a small number of times. The chain uses TRBV6-6 and TRBJ1-4; 10 nucleotides agree with TRBD1. The CDR3 loop spans 17 amino acids. V shed 0 bases, J shed 8 bases, and the junction held 9 bases outside the gene matches. Germline V CDR1 and CDR2: MNHNY, SVGAGI (reference sequence). The CDR3 protein is CASSYSSVGQGREKLFF. DNA for the CDR3: TGTGCCAGCAGTTACTCCTCTGTGGGACAGGGGCGAGAAAAACTGTTTTTT.

This clonotype was seen repeatedly, ten times or more. The chain combines TRBV29-1 with TRBJ1-2, with D unresolved. The V gene's germline CDR1 is SQVTM and CDR2 ANQGSEA. The V and J ends lost 4 bases and 0 bases respectively, with 9 bases between them. The CDR3 contains 13 residues. This chain's CDR3 is CSVGDRTNYGYTF. Written as DNA, the CDR3 is TGCAGCGTTGGAGACCGGACTAACTATGGCTACACCTTC.

The chain couples TRBV20-1 to TRBJ2-3; 14 bases agree with TRBD2. J lost 2 bases, V lost 5 bases, and 3 bases had no gene match. CDR1 is DFQATT, CDR2 SNEGSKA, per germline (reference sequence). This CDR3 spans 15 amino acids. CDR3 DNA: TGCAGTGCTCGGACTAGCGGGAGGTTCACAGATACGCAGTATTTT. This encodes CSARTSGRFTDTQYF.

Worth noting for this clonotype: Since a much larger clone is just one base distant, this may be a read error. The rearrangement joins TRBV10-3 to TRBJ2-1; D is tentatively TRBD1 or TRBD2 (6 bases each). The J call may be incorrect, as the DNA end agrees better with TRBJ2-7. Germline V gene data show CDR1 as ENHRY and CDR2 as SYGVKD. The CDR3 covers 16 residues. CDR3 in DNA: TGTGCCATCAGCGCCGGGGGCCCTAGCTCCTACAATGAGCAGTACTTC. Translation gives CAISAGGPSSYNEQYF.

The chain combines TRBV9 with TRBJ2-7; 13 bases fit TRBD2. CDR3 size: 15 residues. With V trimmed by 2 bases and J by 6 bases, 5 bases remained unmatched. Looked up from germline, CDR1 is SGDLS and CDR2 is YYNGEE. CDR3 amino acids: CASSVETSGRFEQYF. The CDR3 DNA follows: TGTGCCAGCAGCGTGGAGACTAGCGGGAGGTTCGAGCAGTACTTC.

The V call is TRBV10-3, the J call TRBJ2-4, with 11 nucleotides matching TRBD2. The ends lost 0 bases at V and 1 base at J; junction bases unmatched: 2. The CDR3 consists of 17 residues. CDR1 and CDR2 from the germline V gene are ENHRY and SYGVKD. DNA of the CDR3: TGTGCCATCAGTGAGTCGCCTAGCGGGAGGGCCAAAAACATTCAGTACTTC. Protein: CAISESPSGRAKNIQYF.

The rearrangement joins TRBV28 to TRBJ2-3; 10 nucleotides align to TRBD2. V trimming: 1 base; J trimming: 4 bases; junction bases outside the gene matches: 8. This CDR3 contains 17 residues. The germline V gene has CDR1 MDHEN and CDR2 SYDVKM. DNA of the CDR3: TGTGCCAGCAGTTTATCTCTAGCGGGAGCATTGGCAGATACGCAGTATTTT. Its translation: CASSLSLAGALADTQYF.